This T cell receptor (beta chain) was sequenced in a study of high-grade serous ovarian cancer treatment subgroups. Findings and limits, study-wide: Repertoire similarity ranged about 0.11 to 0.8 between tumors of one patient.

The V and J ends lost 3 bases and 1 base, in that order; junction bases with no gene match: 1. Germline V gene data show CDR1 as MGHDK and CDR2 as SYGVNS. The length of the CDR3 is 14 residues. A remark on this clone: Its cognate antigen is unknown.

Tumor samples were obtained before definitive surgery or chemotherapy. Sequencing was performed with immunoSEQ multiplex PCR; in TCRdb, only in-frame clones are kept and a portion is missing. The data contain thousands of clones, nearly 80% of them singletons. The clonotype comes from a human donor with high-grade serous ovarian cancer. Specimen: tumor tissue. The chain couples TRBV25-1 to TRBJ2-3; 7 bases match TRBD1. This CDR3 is CASSETGRTDTQYF. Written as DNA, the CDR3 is TGTGCCAGCAGTGAGACAGGGCGCACAGATACGCAGTATTTT.